This T cell receptor (beta chain) was recorded in a study of CD8 T cells in Susac syndrome. Random hexamers primed reverse transcription of about 0.5 to 1 ug RNA. TCRdb analysed the immunoSEQ multiplex PCR reads with MiXCR anew, one entry per CDR3 protein. Counted here are under 200,000 distinct CDR3 sequences, around nine tenths occurring once; the ten biggest clones make up 0.087%. Points from the study as a whole: Where Susac syndrome CD4+ T cell repertoires were concerned, no clonal expansion was evident.

Note on this clonotype: Its specificity is not known.

Germline values: CDR1 SGHRS, CDR2 YFSETQ. There are 15 residues in the CDR3. J was trimmed by 0 bases and V by 4 bases; bases with no gene match: 4. The authors negatively isolated CD8+ and CD4+ T cells and FACS-enriched TEMRA cells. V usage is TRBV5-1 and J usage is TRBJ2-5; 9 bases are a match to TRBD1. The sequencing input was CD4+ T cells from PBMCs. The sequence was obtained from a human donor with Susac syndrome. The CDR3 is CASSPGDRDQETQYF. The DNA for the CDR3 is TGCGCCAGCAGCCCGGGGGACAGGGACCAAGAGACCCAGTACTTC.